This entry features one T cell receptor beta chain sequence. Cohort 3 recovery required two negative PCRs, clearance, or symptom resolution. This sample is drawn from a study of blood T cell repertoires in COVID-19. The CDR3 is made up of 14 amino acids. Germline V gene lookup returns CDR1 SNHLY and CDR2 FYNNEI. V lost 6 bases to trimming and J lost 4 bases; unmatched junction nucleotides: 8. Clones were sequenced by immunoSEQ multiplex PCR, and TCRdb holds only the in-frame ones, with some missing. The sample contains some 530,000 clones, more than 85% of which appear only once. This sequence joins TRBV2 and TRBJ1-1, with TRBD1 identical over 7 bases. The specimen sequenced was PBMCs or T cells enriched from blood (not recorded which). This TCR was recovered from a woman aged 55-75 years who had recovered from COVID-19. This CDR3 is CASRDTGAGTEAFF. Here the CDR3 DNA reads TGTGCCAGCAGGGATACAGGGGCGGGCACTGAAGCTTTCTTT.